This TCR beta chain originates from a study of CXCR3-negative and CXCR3-positive naive CD8 T cells. Per germline, CDR1 DFQATT and CDR2 SNEGSKA (reference sequence). The CDR3 covers 18 residues. Through 5' RACE with UMI labels, the TRB cDNA libraries were prepared. TCRdb re-called the 5' RACE reads, yielding one record per CDR3 amino acid sequence without DNA. This sample's table reports about 90,000 distinct CDR3 sequences. The source of this sequence is a human donor in good health. Some clones in this sample may be carry-over from other donors' samples. This chain links TRBV20-1 with TRBJ2-1; TCRdb lists TRBD2, though no DNA is available to test this call. The sample taken for sequencing was naive CXCR3- CD8+ T cells from blood. The subset here: CD45RO-CCR7+CD27+CD95- naive CD8+ T cells lacking CXCR3 (TNR3-). The CDR3 reads CSARDNRLAGGSYNEQFF.